Sequencing of this TCR beta chain was carried out in a study of cytomegalovirus exposure and HLA in healthy donors. This clone turned up a few times. Germline V gene data show CDR1 as SNHLY and CDR2 as FYNNEI. J was trimmed by 13 bases and V by 3 bases; bases with no gene match: 5. The CDR3 has 12 residues. Profiled with immunoSEQ multiplex PCR; TCRdb holds only in-frame clones, not every one. The sample gives some 45,000 clones, 94% of which show up once; less than 9.5% is in the top ten. The receptor's source is a woman under 30 in good health and CMV-seropositive. This chain joins TRBV2 and TRBJ1-4; 7 bases align to TRBD1. Sequencing used PBMCs. CDR3 DNA: TGTGCCAGCAGTGAGGGACAGTCGCTACTGTTTTTT. Translated, it gives CASSEGQSLLFF.